The entry below gives a single T cell receptor beta chain sequence along with its context. Its specificity is unknown. A v3.0 immunoSEQ assay was performed at survey level. Per-sample TRB depth target: about 40,000-50,000 T-cell genomes. Some clones are missing from TCRdb's copy, which holds only in-frame ones; the method was immunoSEQ multiplex PCR. The sample carries roughly 12,000 clones, approximately 86% recorded once. This record comes from a study of long-term antiretroviral therapy in people with HIV. Study-wide background: The oldest specimens predate the 2015 immediate-ART recommendation by about a decade. Notes on the study in general: The range of CDR3 lengths in HIV repertoires proved narrower than that found in controls. Post-ART, diversity grew, though it stayed under transplant donor control levels.

The source of this sequence is a man aged 40-49 years with HIV. The starting material was unsorted PBMCs, obtained 3.4 years after starting antiretroviral therapy.

The CDR3 DNA sequence: TGTGCCAGCAGTTTGGGGCAGGGGGCTACTGGGGCCAACGTCCTGACTTTC. Protein: CASSLGQGATGANVLTF. The chain recombines TRBV27 with TRBJ2-6; 8 bases line up with TRBD1. The CDR3 totals 17 residues. J gave up 2 bases and V 3 bases, and 6 bases lay outside the gene matches. The germline V gene has CDR1 MNHEY and CDR2 SMNVEV (reference sequence). Using reference TRBV27 and TRBJ2-6 for the parts outside the CDR3, the full variable domain is EAQVTQNPRYLITVTGKKLTVTCSQNMNHEYMSWYRQDPGLGLRQIYYSMNVEVTDKGDVPEGYKVSRKEKRNFPLILESPSPNQTSLYFCASSLGQGATGANVLTFGAGSRLTVL.